This TCR beta chain was found in a study of blood T cell repertoires in COVID-19. At the level of the study: From T cells, B-cell-depleted T cells, or PBMCs came the material, which was cDNA or gDNA.

The CDR3 loop spans 13 amino acids. Germline CDR1 reads DFQATT; CDR2 reads SNEGSKA (reference sequence). Trimming removed 3 bases from V and 5 bases from J, with 11 bases in between. The protocol was immunoSEQ multiplex PCR, while the TCRdb copy is restricted to in-frame clones and leaves out a portion. The sample has 250,000 to 300,000 clones, 70% to 90% seen once. Sequenced input: peripheral blood. J is TRBJ1-5 and V is TRBV20-1; D might be TRBD1 (5 bases). The source of this sequence is a man younger than 35 with active or convalescent COVID-19. DNA for the CDR3: TGCAGTGCTAGTTTGGGGGGATATCAGCCCCAGCATTTT. Its protein product is CSASLGGYQPQHF.